The 11 T cell receptor beta chains presented below share a single source sample, sequenced in a study of blood T cell repertoires in COVID-19. Sequencing was performed with immunoSEQ multiplex PCR; in TCRdb, only in-frame clones are kept and a portion is missing. The table records under 250,000 clones, around 81% of them present only once. The specimen sequenced was peripheral blood. These receptors came from a man aged 25 to 40 who had recovered from COVID-19.

This clone was seen only once. This chain connects TRBV2 to TRBJ1-6, with 7 bases lining up with TRBD1. CDR1 and CDR2 from the germline V gene are SNHLY and FYNNEI. This CDR3 comprises 14 residues. The ends lost 5 bases at V and 5 bases at J; junction bases unmatched: 3. The CDR3 DNA reads TGTGCCAGCAGTACACAGGGGAATAATTCACCCCTCCACTTT. It is translated as CASSTQGNNSPLHF.

J is TRBJ1-5 and V is TRBV5-3; D is unclear. TRBV5-3 is labeled an ORF, and its function is uncertain. V was cut by 4 bases and J by 1 base, with 12 bases left in between. The CDR3 has 15 residues. Here the CDR3 reads CARSIGRRSNQPQHF. The CDR3 region has the DNA TGTGCCAGAAGCATCGGGAGAAGGAGCAATCAGCCCCAGCATTTT.

This rearrangement joins TRBV18 to TRBJ1-1, with D possibly being TRBD1 (6 bases). V lost 6 bases and J 0 bases, leaving 8 bases between the germline ends. CDR1 KGHSH and CDR2 LQKENI come from the germline V gene. CDR3 length: 13 amino acids. The CDR3 sequence is CASSRDMNTEAFF. DNA for the CDR3: TGTGCCAGCTCCCGGGACATGAACACTGAAGCTTTCTTT.

The gene calls are TRBV9 and TRBJ2-3, with D perhaps matching TRBD2 (5 bases). Germline V lookup: CDR1 SGDLS, CDR2 YYNGEE. V gave up 4 bases and J gave up 6 bases, with 18 bases separating them. The CDR3 spans 15 residues. The CDR3 protein is CASSSEGLEGDTQYF. The CDR3 coding sequence is TGTGCCAGCAGCTCAGAGGGATTAGAAGGGGATACGCAGTATTTT.

This clone appeared a single time. The V and J genes are TRBV24-1 and TRBJ2-1; tentatively, D is TRBD1 (5 bases). Deletions cut 6 bases from V and 2 bases from J, with 7 bases between. Looked up from germline, CDR1 is KGHDR and CDR2 is SFDVKD. The CDR3 is made up of 13 amino acids. Here the CDR3 DNA reads TGTGCCACCAGTCAGGGAACCTACAATGAGCAGTTCTTC. It encodes CATSQGTYNEQFF.

The chain has TRBV9 and TRBJ2-3, with TRBD1 as a possible D gene (6 bases). Trimming left V 0 bases short and J 2 bases short, with 10 bases between. The CDR3 consists of 15 residues. Germline V lookup: CDR1 SGDLS, CDR2 YYNGEE. CDR3 loop: CASSVGGRNTDTQYF. In nucleotides, the CDR3 is TGTGCCAGCAGCGTAGGGGGGCGAAACACAGATACGCAGTATTTT.

This chain links TRBV10-3 with TRBJ2-1; 12 bases are shared with TRBD2. V lost 4 bases and J lost 6; bases outside the gene matches: 4. The CDR3 is 15 amino acids. CDR1 ENHRY and CDR2 SYGVKD come from the germline V gene. This CDR3 is CAISVTSGGPNEQFF. The CDR3 DNA follows: TGTGCCATCAGTGTTACTAGCGGGGGGCCCAATGAGCAGTTCTTC.

The V and J genes are TRBV2 and TRBJ2-2, with TRBD1 matching 9 bases. The CDR3 length is 14 residues. The J segment lost 6 bases and the V segment lost 8 bases, leaving 7 bases of the junction unmatched. CDR1 is SNHLY and CDR2 is FYNNEI in the germline V gene. Here the CDR3 DNA reads TGTGCCAGCGGGGAGACAGGGGGACCCGGGGAGCTGTTTTTT. Its translation is CASGETGGPGELFF. Full variable domain (outside the CDR3, taken from reference TRBV2 and TRBJ2-2): EPEVTQTPSHQVTQMGQEVILRCVPISNHLYFYWYRQILGQKVEFLVSFYNNEISEKSEIFDDQFSVERPDGSNFTLKIRSTKLEDSAMYFCASGETGGPGELFFGEGSRLTVL.

The chain has TRBV7-3 and TRBJ1-1; D is perhaps TRBD1 (5 bases). The length of the CDR3 is 13 residues. V was cut by 8 bases and J by 1 base, with 11 bases left in between. From germline, CDR1 is SGHTA and CDR2 FQGTGA. The CDR3 protein is CASSRGANTEAFF. In DNA form, the CDR3 reads TGTGCCAGCTCCCGCGGGGCGAACACTGAAGCTTTCTTT.

V usage is TRBV5-6 and J usage is TRBJ2-7; unclear D gene. Trimming left V 1 base short and J 5 bases short, with 7 bases between. The germline V gene has CDR1 SGHDT and CDR2 YYEEEE. This CDR3 spans 12 amino acids. DNA of the CDR3: TGTGCCAGCAGCTTGTACGGAGACGAGCAGTACTTC. Residues: CASSLYGDEQYF. The variable domain in full, with the rest retrieved from reference TRBV5-6 and TRBJ2-7, is DAGVTQSPTHLIKTRGQQVTLRCSPKSGHDTVSWYQQALGQGPQFIFQYYEEEERQRGNFPDRFSGHQFPNYSSELNVNALLLGDSALYLCASSLYGDEQYFGPGTRLTVT.

V is TRBV6-5 and J is TRBJ1-5; TRBD1 matches at 9 bases. Germline CDR1 is MNHEY and CDR2 is SVGAGI. V lost 6 bases, J lost 3 bases, and 6 bases stayed unmatched. The CDR3 covers 15 residues. The CDR3 reads CASRSGTGHNQPQHF. The DNA for the CDR3 is TGTGCCAGCAGATCCGGGACAGGGCACAATCAGCCCCAGCATTTT.